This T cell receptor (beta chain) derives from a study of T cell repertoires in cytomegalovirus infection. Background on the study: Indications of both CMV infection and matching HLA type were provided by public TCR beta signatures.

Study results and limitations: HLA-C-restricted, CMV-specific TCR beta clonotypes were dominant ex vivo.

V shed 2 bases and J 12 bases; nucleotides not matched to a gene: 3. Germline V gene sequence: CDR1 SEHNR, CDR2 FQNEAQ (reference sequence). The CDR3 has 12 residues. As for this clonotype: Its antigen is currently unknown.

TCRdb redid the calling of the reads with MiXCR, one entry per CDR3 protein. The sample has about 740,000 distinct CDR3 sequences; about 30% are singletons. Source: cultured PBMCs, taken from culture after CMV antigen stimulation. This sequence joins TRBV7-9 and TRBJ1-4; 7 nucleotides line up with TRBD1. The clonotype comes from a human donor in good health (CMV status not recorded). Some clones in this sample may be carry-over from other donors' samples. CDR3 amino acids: CASSLNDRELFF. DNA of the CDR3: TGTGCCAGCAGCTTAAATGACAGGGAACTGTTTTTT.